Presented here are 28 T cell receptor beta chains from one specimen sequenced in a study of shared clonotypes between healthy human individuals. Profiling relied on immunoSEQ multiplex PCR, and the TCRdb table lists in-frame clones only, not all of them. The sample includes roughly 2.2 million clones, 85% to 95% of them seen just once. The sequenced material came from naive CD4+ T cells from PBMCs. Subset: CD45RA+ positively selected. These receptors were taken from a man younger than 35 in good health. Some clones in this sample may be carry-over from other donors' samples.

The CDR3 coding sequence is TGCGCCAGCAGCTCCGGGGACAGTCCCAATCAGCCCCAGCATTTT. This gives the protein CASSSGDSPNQPQHF. The rearrangement links TRBV5-1 to TRBJ1-5, with 7 positions matching TRBD1. J gave up 3 bases and V 3 bases, and 6 bases lay outside the gene matches. Germline V CDR1 and CDR2: SGHRS, YFSETQ. This CDR3 has 15 residues.

This clone was recorded only once. The chain is built from TRBV20-1 and TRBJ2-7, with no clear D. V was trimmed by 5 bases and J by 3 bases, leaving 5 bases between them. CDR1 is DFQATT, CDR2 SNEGSKA, per germline (reference sequence). This CDR3 contains 10 residues. The DNA for the CDR3 is TGCAGTGCTTATGACTACGAGCAGTACTTC. Its protein is CSAYDYEQYF.

V usage is TRBV18 and J usage is TRBJ2-7, with D perhaps TRBD2 (6 bases). V lost 2 bases, J lost 5 bases, and 13 bases lay in between. From germline, CDR1 is KGHSH and CDR2 LQKENI. The CDR3 spans 14 residues. CDR3 sequence: CASSPERVVNEQYF. CDR3 sequence (DNA): TGTGCCAGCTCACCAGAGCGGGTGGTCAACGAGCAGTACTTC.

The chain couples TRBV5-4 to TRBJ1-2; the D is unclear. The V and J ends lost 3 bases and 8 bases respectively, with 17 bases between them. The CDR3 consists of 14 residues. The germline V gene encodes CDR1 SGHNT and CDR2 YYREEE (reference sequence). DNA of the CDR3: TGTGCCAGCAGCTCGGAGAGGAGGGTCTACGGCTACACCTTC. It encodes CASSSERRVYGYTF.

V and J are TRBV7-2 and TRBJ2-7; possible D gene TRBD2, 6 bases. V gave up 1 base and J gave up 4 bases, with 26 bases separating them. This CDR3 has 19 amino acids. Germline CDR1 and CDR2: SGHTA and FQGNSA. As DNA, the CDR3 is TGTGCCAGCAGCTTAGTTGGCAGATTCGCCGGGACTTCCCTTTACGAGCAGTACTTC. Translating gives CASSLVGRFAGTSLYEQYF. Variable domain in full (rest from reference TRBV7-2 and TRBJ2-7): GAGVSQSPSNKVTEKGKDVELRCDPISGHTALYWYRQSLGQGLEFLIYFQGNSAPDKSGLPSDRFSAERTGGSVSTLTIQRTQQEDSAVYLCASSLVGRFAGTSLYEQYFGPGTRLTVT.

With respect to this clone: Other DNA variants within this sample encode the same CDR3. The chain joins TRBV19 to TRBJ1-2, with D hard to call. There are 13 residues in the CDR3. In germline, CDR1 is LNHDA, CDR2 SQIVND (reference sequence). The V end was cut by 4 bases, the J end by 0 bases, with 6 bases between. The CDR3: CASSTGPNYGYTF. The DNA for the CDR3 is TGTGCCAGTAGTACAGGACCTAACTATGGCTACACCTTC.

The V and J genes are TRBV21-1 and TRBJ2-3; the D segment call TRBD2 is taken from the table without a DNA check. TRBV21-1 counts as a pseudogene. This CDR3 is 13 amino acids long. CDR3 protein: CASTRPGTDTQYF. CDR3 nucleotides: TGTGCCAGCACCCGTCCCGGCACAGATACGCAGTATTTT.

The rearrangement joins TRBV14 to TRBJ1-2; tentatively, D is TRBD1 (5 bases). The CDR3 runs 14 residues. Germline assignment: CDR1 SGHDN and CDR2 FVKESK. V was pared by 9 bases and J by 4 bases, with 18 bases between. Here the CDR3 DNA reads TGTGCCAGGCCAGGCCTGGGACGGGTCTATGGCTACACCTTC. Amino acids: CARPGLGRVYGYTF.

This clone occurred once. The V and J genes are TRBV19 and TRBJ2-7; TRBD2 aligns across 7 bases. The CDR3 extends over 17 amino acids. Germline V gene data show CDR1 as LNHDA and CDR2 as SQIVND (reference sequence). Trimming took 4 bases from V and 0 from J; bases not matched to a gene: 12. Here the CDR3 DNA reads TGTGCCAGTAGTAGGACCATTCCTAGCGGAAGCTCCTACGAGCAGTACTTC. It codes for CASSRTIPSGSSYEQYF.

The chain employs TRBV10-1 and TRBJ2-5; tentative D call: TRBD1 (5 bases). CDR3 length: 13 amino acids. The germline gives CDR1 WNHNN, CDR2 SYGVQD (reference sequence). The V gene lost 6 bases and the J gene lost 11 bases, with 19 bases spanning the gap. The CDR3 DNA sequence: TGCGCCAGCAGCCCCCGGTCTCAGGGTCCTCAGTACTTC. It codes for CASSPRSQGPQYF.

The V and J genes are TRBV7-8 and TRBJ2-7; D gene uncertain. The CDR3 has 16 amino acids. V lost 1 base, J lost 0 bases, and 13 bases lay in between. Germline values: CDR1 SGHVS, CDR2 FQNEAQ. The CDR3 loop reads CASSLVEPLSSYEQYF. As DNA, the CDR3 is TGTGCCAGCAGCTTAGTCGAGCCCCTGAGCTCCTACGAGCAGTACTTC.

J is TRBJ2-2 and V is TRBV7-9; D ambiguous. V gave up 10 bases and J gave up 2 bases, with 2 bases separating them. The CDR3 has 10 amino acids. Germline V gene sequence: CDR1 SEHNR, CDR2 FQNEAQ (reference sequence). CDR3 loop: CAINTGELFF. The CDR3 coding sequence is TGTGCCATAAACACCGGGGAGCTGTTTTTT.

The chain employs TRBV5-1 and TRBJ1-1; 7 bases agree with TRBD1. V was pared by 5 bases and J by 0 bases, with 10 bases of the junction left unmatched. This CDR3 spans 16 amino acids. Germline assignment: CDR1 SGHRS and CDR2 YFSETQ. CDR3 DNA: TGCGCCAGCAGGCTCCACTTGGGGACAGTGAACACTGAAGCTTTCTTT. Protein: CASRLHLGTVNTEAFF.

This clone was seen more than once but under ten times. The CDR3 nucleotides read TGTGCCAGCAGTGTTACGAGCGCCCATGAGCAGTTCTTC. It encodes CASSVTSAHEQFF. This chain links TRBV2 with TRBJ2-1; D is undetermined. CDR3 length equals 13 residues. Germline CDR1 is SNHLY and CDR2 is FYNNEI. Between the trimmed V and J ends, which lost 4 bases and 8 bases, there was a span of 12 bases.

This clone was counted between two and nine times. The CDR3 loop is CAWRKRGSEAFF. For the CDR3, the DNA is TGTGCCTGGAGGAAGAGGGGGTCTGAAGCTTTCTTT. This sequence joins TRBV30 and TRBJ1-1; a possible D gene is TRBD1 (6 bases). V was trimmed by 3 bases and J by 6 bases, leaving 11 bases between them. Germline lookup yields CDR1 GTSNPN and CDR2 SVGIG (reference sequence). The CDR3 extends over 12 amino acids.

The CDR3 nucleotides are TGTGCCAGCAGCACTCCCCGGGCAACGCAGTATTTT. It yields the protein CASSTPRATQYF. The chain links TRBV14 to TRBJ2-3; no definite D call. Germline V gives CDR1 SGHDN, CDR2 FVKESK. The CDR3 is 12 residues long. Trimming took off 5 bases at V and 9 bases at J, with 12 bases between the two ends.

The chain joins TRBV5-6 to TRBJ1-2, with 9 positions matching TRBD1. With V trimmed by 4 bases and J by 10 bases, 5 bases remained unmatched. Germline V gene data show CDR1 as SGHDT and CDR2 as YYEEEE. The CDR3 sequence is 12 residues long. The CDR3 sequence: CASSVTGGDYTF. The CDR3 DNA sequence: TGTGCCAGCAGCGTGACAGGGGGGGACTACACCTTC.

This clone was recorded once. The rearrangement links TRBV7-9 to TRBJ1-5, with a weak D call TRBD1 (6 bases). Germline CDR1 SEHNR, CDR2 FQNEAQ (reference sequence). Trimming removed 1 base from V and 0 bases from J, with 7 bases in between. The CDR3 covers 15 residues. The CDR3 protein is CASSLGDNSNQPQHF. The DNA of the CDR3 is TGTGCCAGCAGCTTAGGGGACAATAGCAATCAGCCCCAGCATTTT. The complete variable domain, with remaining parts taken from reference TRBV7-9 and TRBJ1-5, reads DTGVSQNPRHKITKRGQNVTFRCDPISEHNRLYWYRQTLGQGPEFLTYFQNEAQLEKSRLLSDRFSAERPKGSFSTLEIQRTEQGDSAMYLCASSLGDNSNQPQHFGDGTRLSIL.

The genes are TRBV28 and TRBJ2-1; TRBD2 is a possible D gene (6 bases). This CDR3 has 15 amino acids. Trimming took 3 bases from V and 7 from J, leaving 16 bases between them. CDR1 is MDHEN, CDR2 SYDVKM, per germline. The CDR3 bases are TGTGCCAGCAGTTTTTGGTCTAGCGCCTCGAATGAGCAGTTCTTC. Translating it yields CASSFWSSASNEQFF.

V is TRBV6-6 and J is TRBJ1-5, with 8 bases fitting TRBD1. The CDR3 sequence is 14 residues long. Germline CDR1 is MNHNY and CDR2 is SVGAGI (reference sequence). Germline trimming cut 6 bases from V and 4 bases from J; bases unmatched to any gene: 5. The CDR3 reads CASSRQGRNQPQHF. The CDR3 coding sequence is TGTGCCAGCAGCCGACAGGGGAGGAATCAGCCCCAGCATTTT.

This sequence joins TRBV5-1 and TRBJ1-2; D remains unclear. This CDR3 is 14 amino acids long. Trimming took off 1 base at V and 6 bases at J, with 13 bases between the two ends. Germline CDR1 reads SGHRS; CDR2 reads YFSETQ. CDR3 sequence (DNA): TGCGCCAGCAGCTTGTCCCCAGTGTGGGATGGCTACACCTTC. Translation gives CASSLSPVWDGYTF.

The rearrangement links TRBV6-1 to TRBJ1-1; D not certain. The CDR3 is 13 amino acids. CDR1 is MNHNS and CDR2 is SASEGT in the germline V gene. Trimming took 5 bases from V and 5 from J, leaving 12 bases between them. The CDR3 sequence: CASSLYLSTEAFF. The CDR3 coding sequence is TGTGCCAGCAGTTTGTATTTAAGTACTGAAGCTTTCTTT.

The chain combines TRBV6-5 with TRBJ1-2, with 9 nucleotides matching TRBD1. The germline V gene encodes CDR1 MNHEY and CDR2 SVGAGI. V shed 6 bases, J shed 7 bases, and the junction held 9 bases outside the gene matches. The CDR3 is 14 amino acids. This chain's CDR3 is CASRPPGQGSGYTF. The CDR3 region has the DNA TGTGCCAGCAGGCCCCCGGGACAGGGTAGTGGCTACACCTTC.

The rearrangement uses TRBV19 and TRBJ1-5, with D perhaps matching TRBD1 (5 bases). V was cut by 3 bases and J by 1 base, with 13 bases left in between. The CDR3 loop spans 16 amino acids. CDR1 and CDR2 from the germline V gene are LNHDA and SQIVND (reference sequence). The CDR3 nucleotides read TGTGCCAGTAGTATTCTGACGGGGGGAAGCAATCAGCCCCAGCATTTT. Its translation: CASSILTGGSNQPQHF.

The chain links TRBV19 to TRBJ2-1; 12 bases fit TRBD2. The CDR3 contains 16 residues. Unmatched junction bases numbered 7, after V lost 6 bases and J lost 4 bases. Germline CDR1 reads LNHDA; CDR2 reads SQIVND (reference sequence). CDR3 in DNA: TGTGCCAGTAGCATACGGACTAGCGGGATGTACAATGAGCAGTTCTTC. The encoded protein is CASSIRTSGMYNEQFF.

The rearrangement joins TRBV15 to TRBJ1-2; D perhaps matches TRBD1 (5 bases). The CDR3 loop spans 15 amino acids. Germline V gives CDR1 LNHNV, CDR2 YYDKDF (reference sequence). V lost 1 base and J lost 6, with 15 bases in between. The CDR3 sequence: CATSRVRAGSDGYTF. CDR3 in DNA: TGTGCCACCAGCAGAGTCAGGGCTGGAAGCGATGGCTACACCTTC.

The V call is TRBV5-1, the J call TRBJ2-1; D might be TRBD1 or TRBD2, each matching 5 bases. The CDR3 totals 16 residues. V was shortened by 4 bases and J by 6 bases, with 20 bases between the two germline ends. CDR1 and CDR2 (germline): SGHRS, YFSETQ. The CDR3 protein is CASSPLGGGGFNEQFF. CDR3 sequence (DNA): TGCGCCAGCAGCCCCCTCGGCGGTGGGGGTTTCAATGAGCAGTTCTTC.

As regards this clone: Other DNA sequences in the same sample also yield this CDR3. V is TRBV28 and J is TRBJ2-2; TRBD2 matches 10 bases. CDR1 is MDHEN and CDR2 is SYDVKM in the germline V gene. The trim removed 6 bases at V and 4 bases at J, leaving 2 bases unmatched. The CDR3 has 14 amino acids. The DNA of the CDR3 is TGTGCCAGCAGCCGGACTAGCGGCACCGGGGAGCTGTTTTTT. Its protein product is CASSRTSGTGELFF.